The present entry profiles one T cell receptor (beta chain) with its context. Antigen specificity is unknown. The data belong to a study of beta chain features in type 1 diabetes. Study-wide results and limits: Healthy donors had naive, central memory and Treg TCRB repertoires that appeared less similar than those seen among patients.

Investigators reverse transcribed all isolated RNA, so they sequenced expressed TCRB transcripts. Data came from immunoSEQ multiplex PCR; TCRdb stores just in-frame clones and leaves some out. The sample lists about 410,000 clones, roughly 14% occurring once. Germline CDR1 reads ENHRY; CDR2 reads SYGVKD. The CDR3 contains 15 residues. V lost 6 bases and J lost 0, with 14 bases in between. This clonotype originated in a young man in good health. The rearrangement joins TRBV10-3 to TRBJ1-1, with D perhaps matching TRBD1 (5 bases). Sequenced: naive CD4+ T cells from blood. The CDR3 DNA reads as TGTGCCATCAGGACCCTACCAGGGATGAACACTGAAGCTTTCTTT. Amino acid sequence: CAIRTLPGMNTEAFF.